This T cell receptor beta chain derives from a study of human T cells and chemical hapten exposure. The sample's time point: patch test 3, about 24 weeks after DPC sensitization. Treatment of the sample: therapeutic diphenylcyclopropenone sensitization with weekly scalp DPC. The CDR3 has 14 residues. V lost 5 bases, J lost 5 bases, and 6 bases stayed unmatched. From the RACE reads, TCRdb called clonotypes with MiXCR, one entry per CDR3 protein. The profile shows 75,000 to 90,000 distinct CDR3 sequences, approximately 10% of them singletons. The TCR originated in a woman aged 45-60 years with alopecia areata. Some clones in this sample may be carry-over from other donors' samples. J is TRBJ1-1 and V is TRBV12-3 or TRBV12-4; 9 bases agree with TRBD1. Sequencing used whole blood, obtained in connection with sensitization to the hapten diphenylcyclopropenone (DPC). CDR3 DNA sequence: TGTGCCAGCAGTCGGACAGGGGACGGGACTGAAGCTTTCTTT. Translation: CASSRTGDGTEAFF.